This T cell receptor beta chain was observed in a study of T cell responses to AZD1222 COVID-19 vaccine. General study findings and limits: Spike-specific TCR breadth and depth went up after people got two AZD1222 doses. Only six or seven AZD1222 recipients were seropositive at baseline.

CDR1 is KGHSH and CDR2 is LQKENI in the germline V gene. The ends were cut back, 0 bases at V and 0 bases at J, with 9 bases in the middle. The CDR3 has 16 amino acids. In regard to this clone: Its antigen is still unknown.

Profiling relied on immunoSEQ multiplex PCR, and the TCRdb table lists in-frame clones only, not all of them. Here the sample spans around 140,000 clones, over 80% being singletons. Combined were second doses at about 4 or about 12 weeks. This sample comprised peripheral blood, obtained 28 days after the second AZD1222 dose. V usage is TRBV18 and J usage is TRBJ1-3; a possible D gene is TRBD1 (5 bases). This clonotype was sampled from an adult who received the AZD1222 COVID-19 vaccine. DNA of the CDR3: TGTGCCAGCTCACCACCGGTCAGGGCCTCTGGAAACACCATATATTTT. This codes for CASSPPVRASGNTIYF.